This TCR beta chain was identified during a study of identical twins. The V end lost 4 bases, the J end lost 1 base, and 11 bases lay between the germline ends. Germline V gene data show CDR1 as SGHRS and CDR2 as YFSETQ. The CDR3 is 14 amino acids. There are many counts of this clonotype. Using its own MiXCR run on the 5' RACE reads, TCRdb lists one record per CDR3 protein. This sample yields approximately 670,000 distinct CDR3 sequences, of which roughly 6% are seen a single time; 1.5% to 2% belongs to the top ten. The source is a man younger than 35 in good health. The specimen sequenced was naive T cells sorted from blood. The chain couples TRBV5-1 to TRBJ1-1, with D perhaps matching TRBD1 (5 bases). As DNA, the CDR3 is TGCGCCAGCAGCAGGGACCGGCAGAACACTGAAGCTTTCTTT. It translates to CASSRDRQNTEAFF.